Detailed here is one TCR beta chain. Its antigen is not identified. Each CDR3 protein is one row after TCRdb ran MiXCR on the RT-PCR reads. The table has about 650,000 distinct CDR3 sequences, 15% to 19% seen once. Between the trimmed V and J ends, which lost 4 bases and 0 bases, there was a span of 13 bases. Germline V gene sequence: CDR1 SGHTA, CDR2 FQGNSA. This CDR3 region has 15 residues. The data belong to a study of response to subunit inactivated influenza vaccine. Overall study findings and caveats: It was suggested by the authors that few new T cells are recruited by each seasonal influenza vaccination.

The chain joins TRBV7-2 to TRBJ2-7; D perhaps matches TRBD1 (6 bases). This clonotype was sampled from a man aged 50 to 60 who received an inactivated influenza vaccine. The sample was PBMCs from blood, taken 11 to 12 days after vaccination. CDR3 amino acids: CASSSTGSNSYEQYF. CDR3 sequence (DNA): TGTGCCAGCAGCTCGACAGGTTCGAACTCCTACGAGCAGTACTTC.